Following are 22 T cell receptor beta chains from one sample sequenced in a study of CD4+ T cells in melanoma. Produced via immunoSEQ multiplex PCR; TCRdb's table is partial and in-frame only. This sample has roughly 3,900 clones, with approximately 73% found just once. Sequences were obtained from tumor tissue. Source of these receptors: a human donor with melanoma.

The chain links TRBV6-1 to TRBJ1-5; 7 bases agree with TRBD1. With 9 bases clipped from V and 6 bases from J, the junction kept 5 bases outside the gene matches. Germline CDR1 reads MNHNS; CDR2 reads SASEGT. This CDR3 region has 12 residues. The CDR3 sequence: CASRRGGQPQHF. Written as DNA, the CDR3 is TGTGCCAGTCGCAGGGGGGGTCAGCCCCAGCATTTT.

V gene TRBV6-4 combines with J gene TRBJ2-3, with TRBD1 as a possible D gene (6 bases). Germline-derived CDR1 and CDR2 are MRHNA and SNTAGT. This CDR3 spans 16 amino acids. Deletions cut 0 bases from V and 1 base from J, with 11 bases between. The CDR3 DNA follows: TGTGCCAGCAGTGACTCTGTGGGGGCTGGCACAGATACGCAGTATTTT. Protein sequence: CASSDSVGAGTDTQYF.

This sequence joins TRBV5-1 and TRBJ1-1; 7 bases match TRBD1. Losses at the gene ends were 4 bases for V and 6 bases for J; bases not matched to a gene: 6. CDR1 is SGHRS, CDR2 YFSETQ, per germline. CDR3 size: 13 residues. CDR3 nucleotides: TGCGCCAGCAGCCCGGACAGGATATCTGAAGCTTTCTTT. Its protein product is CASSPDRISEAFF.

The rearrangement joins TRBV6-1 to TRBJ2-5; D call uncertain. CDR3 length: 13 amino acids. Per germline, CDR1 MNHNS and CDR2 SASEGT. V lost 4 bases to trimming and J lost 4 bases, with 10 bases between them. The CDR3 region is CASSVWPGETQYF. The CDR3 nucleotides are TGTGCCAGCAGTGTCTGGCCGGGAGAGACCCAGTACTTC.

The sample holds a few counts of this clone. This sequence joins TRBV16 and TRBJ2-1; 9 nucleotides line up with TRBD2. Losses at the gene ends were 5 bases for V and 1 base for J; bases not matched to a gene: 3. The CDR3 consists of 15 residues. Germline loops: CDR1 KGHSY, CDR2 FQNENV. The CDR3 region is CASSTLAGSYNEQFF. The CDR3 DNA follows: TGTGCCAGCAGCACTCTAGCGGGATCCTACAATGAGCAGTTCTTC.

V gene TRBV7-6 combines with J gene TRBJ2-2; 8 bases match TRBD1. With 1 base clipped from V and 6 bases from J, the junction kept 10 bases outside the gene matches. Germline V CDR1 and CDR2: SGHVS, FNYEAQ. The CDR3 has 17 residues. The CDR3: CASSLGETGEFSGELFF. The CDR3 DNA follows: TGTGCCAGCAGCTTAGGAGAGACAGGGGAGTTTTCCGGGGAGCTGTTTTTT.

The genes are TRBV20-1 and TRBJ2-5; no definite D call. Germline-derived CDR1 and CDR2 are DFQATT and SNEGSKA (reference sequence). This CDR3 has 10 amino acids. Trimming took off 5 bases at V and 7 bases at J, with 8 bases between the two ends. Written as DNA, the CDR3 is TGCAGTGCTCCCGATAGGACCCAGTACTTC. As protein: CSAPDRTQYF.

The V and J genes are TRBV19 and TRBJ2-1, with 10 bases that match TRBD2. Looked up from germline, CDR1 is LNHDA and CDR2 is SQIVND (reference sequence). The ends lost 7 bases at V and 4 bases at J; junction bases unmatched: 7. The CDR3 spans 15 residues. In nucleotides, the CDR3 is TGTGCCAGTACCTTTGGGACTAGCGCATACAATGAGCAGTTCTTC. Its translation is CASTFGTSAYNEQFF.

The chain carries TRBV4-1 and TRBJ2-1; weak D call: TRBD2 (6 bases). CDR1 and CDR2 (germline): MGHRA, YSYEKL. With 4 bases removed from V and 2 bases from J, the gap between germline ends came to 18 bases. The CDR3 has 17 amino acids. The CDR3 DNA follows: TGCGCCAGCAGCCCCCCTGGGTCCTTAGCGGCCTACAATGAGCAGTTCTTC. It specifies CASSPPGSLAAYNEQFF.

The chain employs TRBV19 and TRBJ1-5; D is possibly TRBD1 (5 bases). V lost 1 base to trimming and J lost 7 bases, with 8 bases between them. This CDR3 region has 13 residues. Germline lookup yields CDR1 LNHDA and CDR2 SQIVND (reference sequence). CDR3 sequence (DNA): TGTGCCAGTAGTATAGGCAGGGCCCAGCCCCAGCATTTT. Encoded protein: CASSIGRAQPQHF.

The gene calls are TRBV2 and TRBJ1-1; 7 bases agree with TRBD1. Looked up from germline, CDR1 is SNHLY and CDR2 is FYNNEI. This CDR3 has 16 residues. J gave up 4 bases and V 7 bases, and 15 bases lay outside the gene matches. This CDR3 reads CASTPLTGEGVTEAFF. The CDR3 DNA reads as TGTGCCAGCACCCCCCTCACAGGGGAGGGTGTCACTGAAGCTTTCTTT.

For the CDR3, the DNA is TGTGCCAGCAGCTTAGGGTCCCTAGATCCCTACGAGCAGTACTTC. Encoded protein: CASSLGSLDPYEQYF. The chain joins TRBV11-2 to TRBJ2-7, with unresolved D. The CDR3 has 15 amino acids. Per the germline V gene, CDR1 is SGHAT and CDR2 is FQNNGV. Trimming stripped 1 base from V and 2 bases from J, with 12 bases between.

The rearrangement uses TRBV7-3 and TRBJ2-7, with D perhaps TRBD2 (5 bases). The CDR3 loop spans 13 amino acids. Trimming left V 5 bases short and J 5 bases short, with 13 bases between. Germline-derived CDR1 and CDR2 are SGHTA and FQGTGA. The CDR3 DNA sequence: TGTGCCAGCAGCCTCGGGATTTCGAACGAGCAGTACTTC. Translated, it gives CASSLGISNEQYF.

This rearrangement joins TRBV19 to TRBJ2-5; 8 bases are a match to TRBD1. The J call could be wrong; TRBJ2-7 is a better fit for the DNA end. The CDR3 has 15 amino acids. Germline V gives CDR1 LNHDA, CDR2 SQIVND (reference sequence). The CDR3 spells CASRLSGQGAYEQYF. The DNA for the CDR3 is TGTGCCAGTAGACTGTCCGGACAGGGAGCCTACGAGCAGTACTTC.

The CDR3 nucleotides are TGTGCCAGCAGGATCCGGATAAGGGTGAACACTGAAGCTTTCTTT. Encoded protein: CASRIRIRVNTEAFF. The chain links TRBV6-1 to TRBJ1-1; D gene ambiguous. The CDR3 length is 15 residues. Germline assignment: CDR1 MNHNS and CDR2 SASEGT. V lost 6 bases to trimming and J lost 0 bases, with 14 bases between them.

V is TRBV9 and J is TRBJ2-3; a weak D match, TRBD2 (6 bases). The CDR3 is made up of 16 amino acids. Germline CDR1 and CDR2: SGDLS and YYNGEE. V was pared by 4 bases and J by 2 bases, with 17 bases between. The CDR3 sequence is CASSPRDFFSTDTQYF. As DNA, the CDR3 is TGTGCCAGCAGCCCCCGGGACTTTTTTTCCACAGATACGCAGTATTTT. Full variable domain (missing parts from reference TRBV9 and TRBJ2-3): DSGVTQTPKHLITATGQRVTLRCSPRSGDLSVYWYQQSLDQGLQFLIQYYNGEERAKGNILERFSAQQFPDLHSELNLSSLELGDSALYFCASSPRDFFSTDTQYFGPGTRLTVL.

This clone was found once. This sequence joins TRBV5-6 and TRBJ2-6; TRBD1 matches at 10 bases. The CDR3 covers 18 residues. Germline V gene lookup returns CDR1 SGHDT and CDR2 YYEEEE. V lost 4 bases, J lost 2 bases, and 9 bases stayed unmatched. The CDR3 DNA reads as TGTGCCAGCAGCACTGGGACAGGGGTCTTACCTGGGGCCAACGTCCTGACTTTC. This encodes CASSTGTGVLPGANVLTF.

The rearrangement uses TRBV28 and TRBJ2-3; D is ambiguous. The CDR3 consists of 14 residues. Trimming shortened V by 4 bases and J by 0 bases, and 8 bases separated the two germline ends. The germline gives CDR1 MDHEN, CDR2 SYDVKM. CDR3 sequence: CASSSVTSTDTQYF. The DNA for the CDR3 is TGTGCCAGCAGTTCCGTGACAAGCACAGATACGCAGTATTTT.

The rearrangement links TRBV2 to TRBJ2-1; weak D call: TRBD1 (9 bases). CDR3 length: 17 amino acids. V was pared by 3 bases and J by 6 bases, with 21 bases between. Germline loops: CDR1 SNHLY, CDR2 FYNNEI. The DNA for the CDR3 is TGTGCCAGCAGTGACCAACGGGGGGGACAGGGTGGCAATGAGCAGTTCTTC. Protein sequence: CASSDQRGGQGGNEQFF.

This chain connects TRBV11-2 to TRBJ1-4; TRBD1 matches 9 bases. Germline V gene data show CDR1 as SGHAT and CDR2 as FQNNGV. The CDR3 covers 15 residues. V shed 1 base and J 7 bases; nucleotides not matched to a gene: 4. The CDR3 sequence: CASSLGDRDVEKLFF. The DNA of the CDR3 is TGTGCCAGCAGCTTAGGGGACAGGGACGTTGAAAAACTGTTTTTT.

A few counts support this clone. The J gene is TRBJ2-7, the V gene TRBV7-3; D not certain. The CDR3 is 13 amino acids. CDR1 is SGHTA, CDR2 FQGTGA, per germline. V was shortened by 5 bases and J by 2 bases, with 10 bases between the two germline ends. The CDR3 region is CASSPTGTYEQYF. The CDR3 nucleotides read TGTGCCAGCAGCCCAACTGGCACCTACGAGCAGTACTTC.

This clone rates as medium-sized. The chain couples TRBV9 to TRBJ2-7; D is perhaps TRBD1 (7 bases). Germline-derived CDR1 and CDR2 are SGDLS and YYNGEE. This CDR3 has 13 amino acids. V lost 0 bases and J lost 6, with 10 bases in between. Here the CDR3 DNA reads TGTGCCAGCAGCGTAGGACAGGGAGGCGAGCAGTACTTC. It codes for CASSVGQGGEQYF.